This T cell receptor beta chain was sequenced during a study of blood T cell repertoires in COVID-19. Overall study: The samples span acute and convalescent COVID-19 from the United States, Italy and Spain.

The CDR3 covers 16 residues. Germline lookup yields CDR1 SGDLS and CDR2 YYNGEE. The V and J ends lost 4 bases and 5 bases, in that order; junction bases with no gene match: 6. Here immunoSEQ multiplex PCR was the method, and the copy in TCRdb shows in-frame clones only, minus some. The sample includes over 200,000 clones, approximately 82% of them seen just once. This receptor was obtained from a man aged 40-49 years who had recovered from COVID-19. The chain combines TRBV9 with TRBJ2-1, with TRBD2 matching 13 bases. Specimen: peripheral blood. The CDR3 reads CASSSRLAGGNNEQFF. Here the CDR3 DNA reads TGTGCCAGCAGCTCGAGACTAGCGGGAGGTAACAATGAGCAGTTCTTC.